These 16 T cell receptor beta chains were all obtained from the same sample, sequenced in a study of T cell responses to AZD1222 COVID-19 vaccine. TCRdb's table, derived via immunoSEQ multiplex PCR, lists solely in-frame clones and lacks some. In the table there are approximately 260,000 clones, over 85% of which are singletons. The starting material was peripheral blood, obtained on day 0 of AZD1222 vaccination. The receptor source for this set is an adult in good health.

The chain is built from TRBV21-1 and TRBJ2-2. TRBV21-1 is marked as a pseudogene. The CDR3 sequence is 11 residues long. The CDR3 spells CASNRGWELFF. CDR3 bases: TGTGCCAGCAACCGGGGCTGGGAGCTGTTTTTT.

The V call is TRBV10-2, the J call TRBJ2-1; TRBD1 or TRBD2 may be the D gene (5 bases each). Trimming left V 6 bases short and J 5 bases short, with 20 bases between. Looked up from germline, CDR1 is WSHSY and CDR2 is SAAADI. There are 16 residues in the CDR3. CDR3 sequence: CASSQGRGPFNNEQFF. Written as DNA, the CDR3 is TGCGCCAGCAGCCAAGGAAGGGGACCCTTTAACAATGAGCAGTTCTTC.

This chain links TRBV11-2 with TRBJ2-5; no clear D gene. The CDR3 is 11 residues long. Trimming removed 6 bases at V and 4 bases at J, with 6 bases between. Per the germline V gene, CDR1 is SGHAT and CDR2 is FQNNGV. CDR3 DNA: TGTGCCAGCAGGGCCGGAGAGACCCAGTACTTC. Amino acid sequence: CASRAGETQYF.

This clone was seen just once. This chain joins TRBV4-2 and TRBJ1-1; TRBD1 agrees at 9 bases. V dropped 6 bases and J dropped 4; count of bases not matched to a gene: 6. CDR1 and CDR2 from the germline V gene are LGHNA and YNFKEQ. This CDR3 has 14 residues. This CDR3 reads CASRSRTGATEAFF. The CDR3, as DNA: TGTGCCAGCAGAAGTCGGACAGGGGCCACTGAAGCTTTCTTT.

On this clone: Other DNA sequences within the sample encode an identical CDR3. The V call is TRBV12-3 or TRBV12-4, the J call TRBJ2-1, with D possibly being TRBD2 (5 bases). The CDR3 is made up of 11 amino acids. V lost 6 bases and J 9 bases, leaving 9 bases between the germline ends. CDR3 in amino acids: CASSPGGEQFF. The CDR3 DNA follows: TGTGCCAGCAGCCCCGGAGGTGAGCAGTTCTTC.

This chain uses TRBV5-1 with TRBJ2-7; 9 positions match TRBD1. From germline, CDR1 is SGHRS and CDR2 YFSETQ. Trimming cost V 4 bases and J 3 bases; bases outside gene matches: 8. The CDR3 loop spans 15 amino acids. The CDR3 spells CASSPLTGGNYEQYF. Written as DNA, the CDR3 is TGCGCCAGCAGCCCCTTGACAGGGGGTAACTACGAGCAGTACTTC.

The genes are TRBV7-2 and TRBJ2-7; D not certain. V was shortened by 7 bases and J by 1 base, with 5 bases between the two germline ends. The CDR3 is 11 amino acids. Per the germline V gene, CDR1 is SGHTA and CDR2 is FQGNSA. CDR3 region: CASTSSYEQYF. DNA for the CDR3: TGTGCCAGCACCTCATCCTACGAGCAGTACTTC.

The chain links TRBV24-1 to TRBJ2-1; 7 bases are a match to TRBD1. The CDR3 runs 16 residues. Germline V CDR1 and CDR2: KGHDR, SFDVKD. Unmatched junction bases numbered 8, after V lost 5 bases and J lost 2 bases. The CDR3 region is CATSVGTVFPYNEQFF. The CDR3 DNA reads as TGTGCCACCAGTGTAGGGACAGTGTTTCCCTACAATGAGCAGTTCTTC.

The CDR3 nucleotides are TGTGCCAGTTCTTCGGACGGTTTTACTGGGGCCAACGTCCTGACTTTC. This sequence encodes CASSSDGFTGANVLTF. This chain connects TRBV27 to TRBJ2-6; D is undetermined. Germline V gene data show CDR1 as MNHEY and CDR2 as SMNVEV (reference sequence). The CDR3 runs 16 residues. Trimming shortened V by 9 bases and J by 2 bases, and 17 bases separated the two germline ends.

The chain is built from TRBV3-1 (or the pseudogene TRBV3-2) and TRBJ2-2; no firm D call. Germline-derived CDR1 and CDR2 are LGHDT and YNNKEL (reference sequence). Trimming stripped 7 bases from V and 5 bases from J, with 5 bases between. This CDR3 has 11 residues. The CDR3 nucleotides read TGTGCCAGCACCGCTACCGGGGAGCTGTTTTTT. Translation gives CASTATGELFF.

This chain links TRBV28 with TRBJ2-3; TRBD1 aligns across 7 bases. CDR1 is MDHEN and CDR2 is SYDVKM in the germline V gene. V gave up 5 bases and J gave up 1 base; unmatched junction bases: 9. The CDR3 is 16 residues long. The CDR3: CASSIRQGRGTDTQYF. The DNA for the CDR3 is TGTGCCAGCAGTATAAGACAGGGTCGGGGCACAGATACGCAGTATTTT.

J is TRBJ2-7 and V is TRBV28; maybe TRBD1 (6 bases). Deletions cut 5 bases from V and 6 bases from J, with 11 bases between. Germline assignment: CDR1 MDHEN and CDR2 SYDVKM. This CDR3 spans 12 amino acids. CDR3 residues: CASSRQASEQYF. The CDR3 DNA reads TGTGCCAGCAGTCGACAGGCTTCCGAGCAGTACTTC. The whole variable domain, filled in from reference TRBV28 and TRBJ2-7, reads DVKVTQSSRYLVKRTGEKVFLECVQDMDHENMFWYRQDPGLGLRLIYFSYDVKMKEKGDIPEGYSVSREKKERFSLILESASTNQTSMYLCASSRQASEQYFGPGTRLTVT.

The chain couples TRBV3-1 (or the pseudogene TRBV3-2) to TRBJ1-1; unclear D gene. Between the trimmed V and J ends, which lost 0 bases and 6 bases, there was a span of 14 bases. CDR3 length: 15 residues. Germline-derived CDR1 and CDR2 are LGHDT and YNNKEL (reference sequence). DNA of the CDR3: TGTGCCAGCAGCCAAGATCCCTCGGTACGGTCTGAAGCTTTCTTT. Translating it yields CASSQDPSVRSEAFF.

The chain couples TRBV5-1 to TRBJ1-1; tentative D call: TRBD1 (5 bases). The length of the CDR3 is 15 residues. V dropped 0 bases and J dropped 4 bases, with 13 bases sitting between them. CDR1 and CDR2 from the germline V gene are SGHRS and YFSETQ. The DNA of the CDR3 is TGCGCCAGCAGCTTGGTGGTGGACAACCCCACTGAAGCTTTCTTT. The encoded protein is CASSLVVDNPTEAFF.

This rearrangement joins TRBV11-3 to TRBJ2-5, with D uncertain. CDR1 and CDR2 (germline): SGHNT, YENEEA. This CDR3 has 13 residues. The V gene lost 3 bases and the J gene lost 5 bases, with 10 bases spanning the gap. CDR3 DNA sequence: TGTGCCAGCAGCTTGCGGAGTGCCGAGACCCAGTACTTC. It is translated as CASSLRSAETQYF.

The chain combines TRBV27 with TRBJ2-7; the D is unclear. V dropped 5 bases and J dropped 2 bases, with 10 bases sitting between them. From germline, CDR1 is MNHEY and CDR2 SMNVEV (reference sequence). CDR3 length: 13 amino acids. CDR3 nucleotides: TGTGCCAGCAGTCCATCCGTCCCCTACGAGCAGTACTTC. It is translated as CASSPSVPYEQYF.